These 8 T cell receptor beta chains were sequenced from one sample in a study of blood T cell repertoires in COVID-19. Libraries were prepared by immunoSEQ multiplex PCR; TCRdb keeps only in-frame clonotypes and omits some of them. The sample comprises about 150,000 clones, about four fifths of which are singletons, and 2.2% rests with the top ten. The sequencing sample was made of peripheral blood. These receptors came from a man between 65 and 85 years old with acute or convalescent COVID-19.

CDR3 coding DNA: TGTGCCAGCAGCCCATCCCGCGTGGGGGAGCTGTTTTTT. This gives the protein CASSPSRVGELFF. The rearrangement uses TRBV7-2 and TRBJ2-2, with D unclear. CDR3 length: 13 amino acids. Between the trimmed V and J ends, which lost 5 bases and 8 bases, there was a span of 12 bases. From germline, CDR1 is SGHTA and CDR2 FQGNSA.

The rearrangement links TRBV25-1 to TRBJ2-3; no reliable D call. Trimming removed 10 bases from V and 6 bases from J, with 14 bases in between. The CDR3 loop spans 12 amino acids. CDR1 MGHDK and CDR2 SYGVNS come from the germline V gene. The CDR3 DNA is TGTGCCACCACCTCTTCGGTCGATACGCAGTATTTT. Translation: CATTSSVDTQYF. Filled out from reference TRBV25-1 and TRBJ2-3, the complete variable domain reads EADIYQTPRYLVIGTGKKITLECSQTMGHDKMYWYQQDPGMELHLIHYSYGVNSTEKGDLSSESTVSRIRTEHFPLTLESARPSHTSQYLCATTSSVDTQYFGPGTRLTVL.

The rearrangement uses TRBV6-5 and TRBJ2-3; 9 bases line up with TRBD1. The CDR3 runs to 15 residues. V was pared by 6 bases and J by 3 bases, with 7 bases of the junction left unmatched. Germline CDR1 is MNHEY and CDR2 is SVGAGI. The DNA for the CDR3 is TGTGCCAGCAGCCCCCGGACAGGGGAGACAGATACGCAGTATTTT. Translating gives CASSPRTGETDTQYF.

The chain links TRBV27 to TRBJ2-2; 8 bases fit TRBD1. V was pared by 2 bases and J by 4 bases, with 3 bases of the junction left unmatched. Per the germline V gene, CDR1 is MNHEY and CDR2 is SMNVEV (reference sequence). CDR3 size: 15 residues. CDR3 in amino acids: CASSLEDRATGELFF. For the CDR3, the DNA is TGTGCCAGCAGTTTAGAGGACAGGGCCACCGGGGAGCTGTTTTTT.

This chain joins TRBV18 and TRBJ2-5; 11 bases map to TRBD1. Germline-derived CDR1 and CDR2 are KGHSH and LQKENI. Unmatched junction bases numbered 8, after V lost 3 bases and J lost 5 bases. This CDR3 is built from 16 residues. The CDR3 protein is CASSPRGQGADETQYF. The DNA for the CDR3 is TGTGCCAGCTCACCTCGAGGACAGGGGGCGGATGAGACCCAGTACTTC.

V is TRBV28 and J is TRBJ2-7, with TRBD2 matching 10 bases. Germline assignment: CDR1 MDHEN and CDR2 SYDVKM. With 1 base clipped from V and 3 bases from J, the junction kept 3 bases outside the gene matches. The CDR3 sequence is 15 residues long. The CDR3 DNA follows: TGTGCCAGCAGTTTATCCGAGCGGGAGGGCTACGAGCAGTACTTC. Translating it yields CASSLSEREGYEQYF.

The chain combines TRBV7-2 with TRBJ1-2; D unresolved. Germline CDR1 and CDR2: SGHTA and FQGNSA. CDR3 size: 14 residues. V was pared by 3 bases and J by 6 bases, with 14 bases between. The CDR3 DNA reads TGTGCCAGCAGCTTGTTCCGGGGTCTCGATGGCTACACCTTC. Translating it yields CASSLFRGLDGYTF.

V gene TRBV5-8 combines with J gene TRBJ2-3, with TRBD2 identical over 8 bases. The length of the CDR3 is 16 residues. V gave up 1 base and J gave up 2 bases; unmatched junction bases: 6. The germline V gene has CDR1 SGHTS and CDR2 YDEGEE. This CDR3 reads CASSLRLAGPTDTQYF. The DNA for the CDR3 is TGTGCCAGCAGCTTGCGGCTAGCGGGCCCCACAGATACGCAGTATTTT.